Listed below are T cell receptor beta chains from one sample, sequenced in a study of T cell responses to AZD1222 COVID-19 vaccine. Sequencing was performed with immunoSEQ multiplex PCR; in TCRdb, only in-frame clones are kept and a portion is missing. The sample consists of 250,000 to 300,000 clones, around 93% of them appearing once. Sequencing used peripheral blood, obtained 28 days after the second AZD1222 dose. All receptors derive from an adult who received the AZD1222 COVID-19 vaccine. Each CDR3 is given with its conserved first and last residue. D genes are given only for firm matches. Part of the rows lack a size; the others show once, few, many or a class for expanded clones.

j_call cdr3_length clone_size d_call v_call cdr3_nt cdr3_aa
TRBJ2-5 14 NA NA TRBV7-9 TGTGCCAGCAGCTTAGTAAGACAGCAAGAGACCCAGTACTTC CASSLVRQQETQYF
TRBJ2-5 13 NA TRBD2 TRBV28 TGTGCCAGCAAAGCTAGCGGGAGTGAGACCCAGTACTTC CASKASGSETQYF
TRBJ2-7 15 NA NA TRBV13 TGTGCCAGCAGCTCAGGGGCGGGGAGCTCCTACGAGCAGTACTTC CASSSGAGSSYEQYF
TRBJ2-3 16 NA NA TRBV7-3 TGTGCCAGCAGCTCCTACACGGGACGGGTCACAGATACGCAGTATTTT CASSSYTGRVTDTQYF
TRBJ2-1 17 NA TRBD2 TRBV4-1 TGCGCCAGCAGCCAAGGAATAGCGGGAGTTTTCGGGCATGAGCAGTTCTTC CASSQGIAGVFGHEQFF
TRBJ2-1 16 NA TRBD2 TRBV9 TGTGCCAGCAGCGTAGTTGATAGCGGGGGGGCCGGTGAGCAGTTCTTC CASSVVDSGGAGEQFF
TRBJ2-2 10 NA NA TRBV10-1 TGCGCCACCAGTTTGGGGGAGCTGTTTTTT CATSLGELFF
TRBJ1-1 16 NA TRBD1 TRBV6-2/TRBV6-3 TGTGCCAGCAGTTCCGGGACAGGGGCCGAGAACACTGAAGCTTTCTTT CASSSGTGAENTEAFF
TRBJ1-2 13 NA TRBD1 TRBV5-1 TGCGCCAGCAGTCGGGACAGGGTGGATGGCTACACCTTC CASSRDRVDGYTF
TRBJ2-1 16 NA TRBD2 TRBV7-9 TGTGCCAGCAGTCGACTAGCGGGAGTACGGTACAATGAGCAGTTCTTC CASSRLAGVRYNEQFF
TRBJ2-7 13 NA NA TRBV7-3 TGTGCCAGCAGCCCCGGGAGCGGCTACGAGCAGTACTTC CASSPGSGYEQYF
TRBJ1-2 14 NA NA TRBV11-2 TGTGCCAGCAGCCCCAGGACGGGAGGGTATGGCTACACCTTC CASSPRTGGYGYTF
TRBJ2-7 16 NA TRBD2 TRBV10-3 TGTGCCATCCGCCAGGACAGCGGGGGAATGGGCTACGAGCAGTACTTC CAIRQDSGGMGYEQYF
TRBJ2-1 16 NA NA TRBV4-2 TGTGCCAGCAGCCAAGATCGGGCCAGCTCCTACAATGAGCAGTTCTTC CASSQDRASSYNEQFF
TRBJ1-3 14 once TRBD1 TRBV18 TGTGCCAGCTCACGGGACAGCTCTGGAAACACCATATATTTT CASSRDSSGNTIYF
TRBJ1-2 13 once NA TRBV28 TGTGCCAGCACAACAGGCGATCCTTATGGCTACACCTTC CASTTGDPYGYTF
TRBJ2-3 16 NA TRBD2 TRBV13 TGTGCCAGCGGGTCCTTTGGCGGGAGAGGGACAGATACGCAGTATTTT CASGSFGGRGTDTQYF
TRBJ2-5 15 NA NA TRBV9 TGTGCCAGCAGCGTTGGGGCAGGGATTCGTGGGACCCAGTACTTC CASSVGAGIRGTQYF
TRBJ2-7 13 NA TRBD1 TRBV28 TGTGCCAGCAGCAGACAGGGATCCTACGAGCAGTACTTC CASSRQGSYEQYF
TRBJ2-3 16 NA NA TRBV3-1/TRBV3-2 TGTGCCAGCAGCCAAGAGGGCGTGGGAAGCACAGATACGCAGTATTTT CASSQEGVGSTDTQYF
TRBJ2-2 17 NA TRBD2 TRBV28 TGTGCCAGCAGCCCGACTAGCGGGAGGGCAAATAGCGGGGAGCTGTTTTTT CASSPTSGRANSGELFF
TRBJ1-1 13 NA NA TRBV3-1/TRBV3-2 TGTGCCAGCAGCCCAAAGCCGCAGGGTGAGGCTTTCTTT CASSPKPQGEAFF
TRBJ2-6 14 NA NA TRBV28 TGTGCCAGCAGTTTCCGAGCTGGGGCCAACGTCCTGACTTTC CASSFRAGANVLTF
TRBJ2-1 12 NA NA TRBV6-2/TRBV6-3 TGTGCCAGCAGCCCTTTTAGCAATGAGCAGTTCTTC CASSPFSNEQFF
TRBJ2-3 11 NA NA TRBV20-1 TGCAGTGAGACTTTCGCAGATACGCAGTATTTT CSETFADTQYF
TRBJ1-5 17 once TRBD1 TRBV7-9 TGTGCCAGCAGCCTCACGACAGGGGTGGGGGGAAATCAGCCCCAGCATTTT CASSLTTGVGGNQPQHF
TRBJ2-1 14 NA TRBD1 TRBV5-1 TGCGCCAGCAGGCCGGGACAGGACTACAATGAGCAGTTCTTC CASRPGQDYNEQFF
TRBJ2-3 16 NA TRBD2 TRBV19 TGTGCCAGTAGTATAGGACTAGCGGGAGGGACAGATACGCAGTATTTT CASSIGLAGGTDTQYF
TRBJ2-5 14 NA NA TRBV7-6 TGTGCCAGCAGCCCTGACAGGCTCCCAGAGACCCAGTACTTC CASSPDRLPETQYF
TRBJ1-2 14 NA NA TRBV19 TGTGCCAGTACCTCGACAGGCGTCACGTGGGGCTACACCTTC CASTSTGVTWGYTF
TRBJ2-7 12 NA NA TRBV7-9 TGTGCCATAAGGTCTAGCTCCTACGAGCAGTACTTC CAIRSSSYEQYF